Presented here are 12 T cell receptor beta chains from one specimen sequenced in a study of T cell responses to AZD1222 COVID-19 vaccine. This table comes from immunoSEQ multiplex PCR, and its TCRdb copy is limited to in-frame clones, with some not included. The data show 100,000 to 130,000 clones, about 90% seen once. Sequences were derived from peripheral blood, sampled on day 0 of AZD1222 vaccination. These receptors were collected from an adult in good health.

The chain couples TRBV6-5 to TRBJ1-4, with D unclear. The CDR3 spans 15 residues. V was shortened by 7 bases and J by 7 bases, with 19 bases between the two germline ends. The germline V gene has CDR1 MNHEY and CDR2 SVGAGI. The CDR3: CASKRSSAFGEKLFF. The CDR3 nucleotides read TGTGCCAGCAAACGTTCCTCAGCTTTTGGTGAAAAACTGTTTTTT.

The chain is built from TRBV24-1 and TRBJ2-2; TRBD1 or TRBD2 may be the D gene (5 bases each). The CDR3 sequence is 13 residues long. Germline V lookup: CDR1 KGHDR, CDR2 SFDVKD. Trimming shortened V by 7 bases and J by 7 bases, and 12 bases separated the two germline ends. This CDR3 reads CATRRDDLGELFF. CDR3 DNA sequence: TGTGCCACCAGGAGGGACGATCTCGGGGAGCTGTTTTTT.

The gene calls are TRBV27 and TRBJ1-4, with 9 bases lining up with TRBD1. Germline CDR1 MNHEY, CDR2 SMNVEV (reference sequence). The CDR3 runs to 17 residues. J gave up 2 bases and V 4 bases, and 8 bases lay outside the gene matches. The CDR3 sequence: CASSSLTGGRTNEKLFF. Written as DNA, the CDR3 is TGTGCCAGCAGTTCACTGACAGGGGGTCGGACTAATGAAAAACTGTTTTTT. Full variable domain (missing parts from reference TRBV27 and TRBJ1-4): EAQVTQNPRYLITVTGKKLTVTCSQNMNHEYMSWYRQDPGLGLRQIYYSMNVEVTDKGDVPEGYKVSRKEKRNFPLILESPSPNQTSLYFCASSSLTGGRTNEKLFFGSGTQLSVL.

The V gene is TRBV29-1, the J gene TRBJ2-7, with D possibly being TRBD2 (5 bases). V was clipped by 6 bases and J by 2 bases, with 20 bases between them. The CDR3 has 15 residues. Looked up from germline, CDR1 is SQVTM and CDR2 is ANQGSEA. Here the CDR3 DNA reads TGCAGCGTCCGACTATGGGCGGTTCTTACCTACGAGCAGTACTTC. Residues: CSVRLWAVLTYEQYF.

This chain joins TRBV6-5 and TRBJ2-7; D gene unclear. Trimming removed 4 bases from V and 6 bases from J, with 7 bases in between. The CDR3 is made up of 11 amino acids. From germline, CDR1 is MNHEY and CDR2 SVGAGI. For the CDR3, the DNA is TGTGCCAGCAGTTGGCAGGCCGAGCAGTACTTC. This sequence encodes CASSWQAEQYF.

This chain uses TRBV11-1 with TRBJ2-3, with 8 bases that match TRBD2. V was pared by 4 bases and J by 2 bases, with 2 bases of the junction left unmatched. Germline V gene sequence: CDR1 SGHAT, CDR2 FQDESV (reference sequence). This CDR3 is 14 amino acids long. The CDR3 sequence: CASSSGGPTDTQYF. CDR3 coding DNA: TGTGCCAGCAGCTCGGGGGGGCCCACAGATACGCAGTATTTT.

This rearrangement joins TRBV9 to TRBJ2-1; D remains unclear. The ends were cut back, 0 bases at V and 6 bases at J, with 4 bases in the middle. The germline V gene encodes CDR1 SGDLS and CDR2 YYNGEE. The CDR3 spans 12 residues. The CDR3: CASSVVPNEQFF. CDR3 bases: TGTGCCAGCAGCGTAGTCCCCAATGAGCAGTTCTTC.

This rearrangement joins TRBV9 to TRBJ1-1; unclear D gene. The CDR3 has 15 residues. The V end lost 0 bases, the J end lost 1 base, and 10 bases lay between the germline ends. Germline V gives CDR1 SGDLS, CDR2 YYNGEE. In DNA, the CDR3 is TGTGCCAGCAGCGTAGACCGGGCGGGGAACACTGAAGCTTTCTTT. Translating gives CASSVDRAGNTEAFF.

The CDR3 is CASSSSLYYEQYF. CDR3 DNA sequence: TGTGCCAGCAGTTCGAGCCTCTACTACGAGCAGTACTTC. This sequence joins TRBV6-1 and TRBJ2-7; D remains ambiguous. This CDR3 has 13 residues. Germline CDR1 is MNHNS and CDR2 is SASEGT. Deletions cut 5 bases from V and 3 bases from J, with 11 bases between.

The chain carries TRBV3-1 (or the pseudogene TRBV3-2) and TRBJ2-5, with 8 bases matching TRBD1. V shed 2 bases, J shed 3 bases, and the junction held 5 bases outside the gene matches. This CDR3 contains 15 residues. CDR1 LGHDT and CDR2 YNNKEL come from the germline V gene (reference sequence). The CDR3 reads CASSQPQTGEETQYF. CDR3 in DNA: TGTGCCAGCAGCCAACCTCAGACAGGGGAAGAGACCCAGTACTTC.

The chain has TRBV7-3 and TRBJ1-2; D is unclear. The CDR3 covers 13 residues. V dropped 3 bases and J dropped 2 bases, with 7 bases sitting between them. CDR1 SGHTA and CDR2 FQGTGA come from the germline V gene. DNA for the CDR3: TGTGCCAGCAGCTTGGAAAGAAACTATGGCTACACCTTC. This codes for CASSLERNYGYTF.

The rearrangement joins TRBV7-3 to TRBJ1-2, with TRBD1 identical over 12 bases. The CDR3 covers 16 residues. The junction had 6 bases not matched to a gene; V was cut back by 5 bases and J by 2 bases. Germline lookup yields CDR1 SGHTA and CDR2 FQGTGA. The CDR3 loop is CASSLYGTGGNYGYTF. CDR3 nucleotide sequence: TGTGCCAGCAGCCTATATGGGACAGGGGGCAACTATGGCTACACCTTC.